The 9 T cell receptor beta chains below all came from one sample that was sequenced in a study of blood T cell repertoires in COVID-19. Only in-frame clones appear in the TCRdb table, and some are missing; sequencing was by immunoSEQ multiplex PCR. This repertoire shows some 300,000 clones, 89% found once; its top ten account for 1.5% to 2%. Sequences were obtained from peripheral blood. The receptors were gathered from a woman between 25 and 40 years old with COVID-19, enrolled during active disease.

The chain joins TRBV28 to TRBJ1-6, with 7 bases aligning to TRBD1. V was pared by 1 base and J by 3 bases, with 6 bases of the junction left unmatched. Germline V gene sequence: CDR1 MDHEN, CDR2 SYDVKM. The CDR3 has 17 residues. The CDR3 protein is CASSLLAGTDYNSPLHF. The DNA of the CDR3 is TGTGCCAGCAGTTTATTGGCCGGGACAGACTATAATTCACCCCTCCACTTT.

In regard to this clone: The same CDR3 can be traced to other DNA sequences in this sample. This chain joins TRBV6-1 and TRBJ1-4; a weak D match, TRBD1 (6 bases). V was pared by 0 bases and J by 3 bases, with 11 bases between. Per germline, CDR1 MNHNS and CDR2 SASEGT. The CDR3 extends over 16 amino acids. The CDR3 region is CASSEAPGQANEKLFF. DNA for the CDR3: TGTGCCAGCAGTGAAGCTCCGGGACAAGCTAATGAAAAACTGTTTTTT.

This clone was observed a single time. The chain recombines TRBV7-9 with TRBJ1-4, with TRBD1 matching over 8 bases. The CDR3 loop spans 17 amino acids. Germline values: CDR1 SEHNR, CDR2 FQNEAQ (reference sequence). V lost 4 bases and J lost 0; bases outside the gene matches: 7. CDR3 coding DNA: TGTGCCAGCAGCTCCCTTGGACAGGGATCAACTAATGAAAAACTGTTTTTT. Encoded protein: CASSSLGQGSTNEKLFF.

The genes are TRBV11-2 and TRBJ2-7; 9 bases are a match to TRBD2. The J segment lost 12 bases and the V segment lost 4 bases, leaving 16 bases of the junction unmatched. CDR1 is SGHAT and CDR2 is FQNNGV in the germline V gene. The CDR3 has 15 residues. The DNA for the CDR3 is TGTGCCAGCAGCTCAAACCAGCCAGCGGGGGGCCCGGGGTACTTC. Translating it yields CASSSNQPAGGPGYF.

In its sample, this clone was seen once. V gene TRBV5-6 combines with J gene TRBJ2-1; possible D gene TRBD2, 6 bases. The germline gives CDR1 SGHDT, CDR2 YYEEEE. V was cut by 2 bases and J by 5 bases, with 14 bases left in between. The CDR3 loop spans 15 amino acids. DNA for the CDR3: TGTGCCAGCAGCTTAGGAGGGTTAGTTGACAATGAGCAGTTCTTC. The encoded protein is CASSLGGLVDNEQFF.

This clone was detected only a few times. Written as DNA, the CDR3 is TGTGCCAGCTCACCACCGGGGGGGCCAGGGCCCTATGGCTACACCTTC. It encodes CASSPPGGPGPYGYTF. V is TRBV18 and J is TRBJ1-2; D perhaps matches TRBD1 (6 bases). V was pared by 0 bases and J by 4 bases, with 15 bases between. Germline lookup yields CDR1 KGHSH and CDR2 LQKENI. The CDR3 sequence is 16 residues long.

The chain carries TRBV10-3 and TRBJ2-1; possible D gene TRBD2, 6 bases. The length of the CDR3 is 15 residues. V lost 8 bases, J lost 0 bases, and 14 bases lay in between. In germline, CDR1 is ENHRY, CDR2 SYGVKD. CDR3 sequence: CAIARGADSYNEQFF. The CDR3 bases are TGTGCCATCGCTCGCGGGGCCGACTCCTACAATGAGCAGTTCTTC.

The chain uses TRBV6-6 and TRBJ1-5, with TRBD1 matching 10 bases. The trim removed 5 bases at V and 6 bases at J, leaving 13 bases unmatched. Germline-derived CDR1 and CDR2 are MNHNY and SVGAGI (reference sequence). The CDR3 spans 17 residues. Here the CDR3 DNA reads TGTGCCAGCAGTCCTCCGGGCCGGACAGGGGGAAGTCAGCCCCAGCATTTT. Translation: CASSPPGRTGGSQPQHF.

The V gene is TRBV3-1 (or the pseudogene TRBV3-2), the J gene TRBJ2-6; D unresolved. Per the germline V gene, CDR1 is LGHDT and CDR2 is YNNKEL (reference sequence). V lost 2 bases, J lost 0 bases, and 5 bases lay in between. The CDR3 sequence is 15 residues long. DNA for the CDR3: TGTGCCAGCAGCCAAAGAGTCTCTGGGGCCAACGTCCTGACTTTC. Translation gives CASSQRVSGANVLTF.